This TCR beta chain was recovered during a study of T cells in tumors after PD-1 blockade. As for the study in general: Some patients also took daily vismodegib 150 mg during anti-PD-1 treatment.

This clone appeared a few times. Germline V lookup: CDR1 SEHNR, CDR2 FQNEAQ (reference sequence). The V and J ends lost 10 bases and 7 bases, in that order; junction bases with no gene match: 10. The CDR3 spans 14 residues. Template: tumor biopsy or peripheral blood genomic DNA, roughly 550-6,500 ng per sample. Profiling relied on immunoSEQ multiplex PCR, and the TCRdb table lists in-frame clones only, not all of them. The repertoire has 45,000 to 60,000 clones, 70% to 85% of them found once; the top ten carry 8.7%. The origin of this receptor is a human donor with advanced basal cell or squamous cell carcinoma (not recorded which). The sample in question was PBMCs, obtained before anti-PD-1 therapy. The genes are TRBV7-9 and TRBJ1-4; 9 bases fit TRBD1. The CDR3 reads CAIPKQGAPEKLFF. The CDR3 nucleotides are TGTGCCATCCCGAAACAGGGGGCTCCTGAAAAACTGTTTTTT.